This T cell receptor beta chain was obtained from a study of Graves' ophthalmopathy and Graves' hyperthyroidism. Trimming left V 0 bases short and J 8 bases short, with 16 bases between. This CDR3 has 15 residues. Germline loops: CDR1 MGHRA, CDR2 YSYEKL. This clonotype occurred a few times. Amplified TCR beta CDR3 regions were obtained using RNA transcripts as template. Scientists carried out first-round RT-PCR using HTBI primers and then a second-round multiplex PCR. Each CDR3 protein gets one entry after TCRdb re-called the multiplex PCR reads with MiXCR. The sample consists of around 1.1 million distinct CDR3 sequences, about 40% of them appearing once.

The chain joins TRBV4-1 to TRBJ2-5; the D is unclear. The receptor comes from an adult man with Graves' hyperthyroidism. The sample was peripheral blood or thyroid tissue (not recorded which). The CDR3 reads CASSQESANTLTQYF. For the CDR3, the DNA is TGCGCCAGCAGCCAAGAATCCGCTAACACTCTCACCCAGTACTTC.